Listed here are 20 T cell receptor beta chains from one sample, sequenced in a study of blood T cell repertoires in COVID-19. Some clones are missing from TCRdb's copy, which holds only in-frame ones; the method was immunoSEQ multiplex PCR. The table lists 260,000 or so clones, around 82% of them singletons. The specimen was peripheral blood. These receptors originate from an elderly man with acute or convalescent COVID-19.

J is TRBJ2-7 and V is TRBV19, with 8 positions matching TRBD1. V dropped 6 bases and J dropped 2; count of bases not matched to a gene: 6. Per germline, CDR1 LNHDA and CDR2 SQIVND (reference sequence). This CDR3 has 14 amino acids. This CDR3 is CASSRQGPTYEQYF. The DNA of the CDR3 is TGTGCCAGTAGCCGACAGGGGCCCACCTACGAGCAGTACTTC.

V usage is TRBV27 and J usage is TRBJ1-6; no clear D gene. This CDR3 comprises 14 residues. V was trimmed by 5 bases and J by 8 bases, leaving 13 bases between them. Germline V CDR1 and CDR2: MNHEY, SMNVEV (reference sequence). This CDR3 is CASSPHGRDSPLHF. CDR3 nucleotides: TGTGCCAGCAGTCCCCACGGGAGGGATTCACCCCTCCACTTT.

This clone was observed once. This chain connects TRBV4-2 to TRBJ2-2; 10 nucleotides line up with TRBD2. Trimming took 6 bases from V and 6 from J; bases not matched to a gene: 7. The CDR3 consists of 15 residues. Germline V gene data show CDR1 as LGHNA and CDR2 as YNFKEQ. CDR3 protein: CASSAAGGPAGELFF. CDR3 nucleotides: TGTGCCAGCAGTGCAGCGGGGGGGCCAGCCGGGGAGCTGTTTTTT.

This clone has only one observation. The V and J genes are TRBV3-1 (or the pseudogene TRBV3-2) and TRBJ2-1, with 9 nucleotides matching TRBD2. The J segment lost 4 bases and the V segment lost 4 bases, leaving 2 bases of the junction unmatched. This CDR3 is 14 amino acids long. The V gene's germline CDR1 is LGHDT and CDR2 YNNKEL (reference sequence). The CDR3 nucleotides are TGTGCCAGCAGCCTGCGGGGGGGGTACAATGAGCAGTTCTTC. Translated, it gives CASSLRGGYNEQFF.

This clone was counted a few times. This rearrangement joins TRBV19 to TRBJ1-3; 10 nucleotides agree with TRBD1. J gave up 2 bases and V 3 bases, and 4 bases lay outside the gene matches. Germline CDR1 is LNHDA and CDR2 is SQIVND (reference sequence). The CDR3 extends over 16 amino acids. This CDR3 is CASSIYGTGAGNTIYF. The CDR3 DNA follows: TGTGCCAGTAGTATCTACGGGACAGGGGCTGGAAACACCATATATTTT.

The rearrangement joins TRBV6-1 to TRBJ2-7, with TRBD2 matching over 7 bases. With 1 base clipped from V and 0 bases from J, the junction kept 3 bases outside the gene matches. CDR3 length: 15 residues. The germline gives CDR1 MNHNS, CDR2 SASEGT. CDR3 bases: TGTGCCAGCAGTGAAGGCCTAGCGGTCTCCTACGAGCAGTACTTC. Protein: CASSEGLAVSYEQYF.

The chain combines TRBV2 with TRBJ2-3; the match to TRBD2 covers 8 bases. The CDR3 sequence is 14 residues long. The V segment lost 8 bases and the J segment 4 bases; nucleotides outside the gene matches: 8. Germline V lookup: CDR1 SNHLY, CDR2 FYNNEI. For the CDR3, the DNA is TGTGCCAGCGGGTGGCGGGAGGCCGCAGATACGCAGTATTTT. It specifies CASGWREAADTQYF.

The V and J genes are TRBV11-2 and TRBJ2-5, with D perhaps TRBD1 (6 bases). V lost 3 bases and J 1 base, leaving 24 bases between the germline ends. Germline CDR1 reads SGHAT; CDR2 reads FQNNGV. The CDR3 loop spans 19 amino acids. The CDR3 region is CASSLAPEKPGTSQETQYF. CDR3 nucleotides: TGTGCCAGCAGCTTGGCCCCGGAAAAACCCGGGACAAGCCAAGAGACCCAGTACTTC.

The rearrangement links TRBV2 to TRBJ2-7, with TRBD2 as a possible D gene (5 bases). CDR3 size: 10 residues. V lost 6 bases and J lost 10, with 10 bases in between. Germline V gene data show CDR1 as SNHLY and CDR2 as FYNNEI. The CDR3 DNA is TGTGCCAGCAGCTTAGACTACCAGTACTTC. Protein sequence: CASSLDYQYF.

The chain uses TRBV2 and TRBJ1-4, with 7 bases that match TRBD1. The trim removed 7 bases at V and 5 bases at J, leaving 10 bases unmatched. Germline V gene lookup returns CDR1 SNHLY and CDR2 FYNNEI. The CDR3 consists of 15 residues. CDR3 sequence reads: CASMIGGQSNEKLFF. The CDR3 bases are TGTGCCAGCATGATTGGGGGACAGTCGAATGAAAAACTGTTTTTT.

V gene TRBV9 combines with J gene TRBJ2-5; TRBD2 is a possible D gene (6 bases). Trimming stripped 0 bases from V and 5 bases from J, with 14 bases between. Germline CDR1 SGDLS, CDR2 YYNGEE. The CDR3 extends over 15 amino acids. This CDR3 is CASSVDGGLMETQYF. DNA for the CDR3: TGTGCCAGCAGCGTAGATGGGGGGTTGATGGAGACCCAGTACTTC.

The sample holds a few counts of this clone. The V call is TRBV9, the J call TRBJ2-2; possibly TRBD1 for D (6 bases). Trimming left V 6 bases short and J 3 bases short, with 12 bases between. This CDR3 comprises 14 residues. Germline V CDR1 and CDR2: SGDLS, YYNGEE. In nucleotides, the CDR3 is TGTGCCAGCACCCAGGGGAGTGACACCGGGGAGCTGTTTTTT. Protein product: CASTQGSDTGELFF.

The chain links TRBV20-1 to TRBJ2-1; no firm D call. Between the trimmed V and J ends, which lost 5 bases and 0 bases, there was a span of 17 bases. Germline V gives CDR1 DFQATT, CDR2 SNEGSKA (reference sequence). The CDR3 has 16 residues. CDR3 region: CSARAPTPSSYNEQFF. Here the CDR3 DNA reads TGCAGTGCTCGTGCCCCCACACCAAGCTCCTACAATGAGCAGTTCTTC.

The chain recombines TRBV5-5 with TRBJ2-3, with 12 bases lining up with TRBD2. The CDR3 totals 16 residues. J gave up 7 bases and V 3 bases, and 9 bases lay outside the gene matches. Germline V gives CDR1 SGHKS, CDR2 YYEKEE (reference sequence). Here the CDR3 reads CASSSTMTSGSNTQYF. The CDR3, as DNA: TGTGCCAGCAGCTCCACTATGACTAGCGGGAGCAATACGCAGTATTTT.

This sequence joins TRBV2 and TRBJ1-1; weak D call: TRBD1 (5 bases). CDR1 is SNHLY and CDR2 is FYNNEI in the germline V gene. The CDR3 loop spans 13 amino acids. V shed 6 bases and J shed 1 base, with 9 bases lying between them. CDR3 bases: TGTGCCAGCAGCGGCGGACAGAACACTGAAGCTTTCTTT. This codes for CASSGGQNTEAFF.

The rearrangement joins TRBV7-9 to TRBJ2-5, with TRBD1 identical over 11 bases. V lost 3 bases, J lost 6 bases, and 9 bases stayed unmatched. Per germline, CDR1 SEHNR and CDR2 FQNEAQ (reference sequence). The CDR3 covers 16 residues. CDR3 nucleotides: TGTGCCAGCAGCTTGTACCCGGGACAGGGGGTTCAGACCCAGTACTTC. It specifies CASSLYPGQGVQTQYF.

This clone has a single count. The genes are TRBV6-2 or TRBV6-3 and TRBJ2-5, with 8 nucleotides matching TRBD2. The CDR3 consists of 13 residues. V lost 2 bases to trimming and J lost 6 bases; unmatched junction nucleotides: 2. Germline V gene data show CDR1 as MNHEY and CDR2 as SVGEGT. The CDR3 coding sequence is TGTGCCAGCAGTTACCCGGGGGGGAAGACCCAGTACTTC. Translating it yields CASSYPGGKTQYF.

The V call is TRBV7-8, the J call TRBJ2-3; D may be TRBD2 (7 bases). The CDR3 runs to 16 residues. Looked up from germline, CDR1 is SGHVS and CDR2 is FQNEAQ. The V end was cut by 0 bases, the J end by 6 bases, with 16 bases between. The CDR3 here is CASSLARVGGQDTQYF. The CDR3 DNA reads as TGTGCCAGCAGCTTAGCGCGAGTGGGGGGGCAGGATACGCAGTATTTT.

The gene calls are TRBV29-1 and TRBJ1-2, with 8 bases identical to TRBD1. The V and J ends lost 7 bases and 2 bases, in that order; junction bases with no gene match: 3. The CDR3 is made up of 12 amino acids. CDR1 SQVTM and CDR2 ANQGSEA come from the germline V gene. The CDR3 sequence is CSGRTGNYGYTF. The CDR3 nucleotides are TGCAGCGGTCGGACAGGGAACTATGGCTACACCTTC. Variable domain in full (rest from reference TRBV29-1 and TRBJ1-2): SAVISQKPSRDICQRGTSLTIQCQVDSQVTMMFWYRQQPGQSLTLIATANQGSEATYESGFVIDKFPISRPNLTFSTLTVSNMSPEDSSIYLCSGRTGNYGYTFGSGTRLTVV.

V and J are TRBV12-2 and TRBJ1-2. TRBV12-2 is classified as a pseudogene. CDR3 length equals 14 residues. The CDR3 reads CASRLAGRSGGYTF. In nucleotides, the CDR3 is TGTGCAAGTCGCTTAGCCGGACGGTCGGGGGGCTACACCTTC.